The rows below give T cell receptor beta chains drawn from one sample of a study of T cell responses to AZD1222 COVID-19 vaccine. Sequenced by immunoSEQ multiplex PCR; TCRdb stores in-frame clones only, minus some. The table records fewer than 120,000 clones, around 90% of them present only once. The sequencing here drew on peripheral blood, taken on day 0 of AZD1222 vaccination. The receptors stem from an adult in good health. CDR3s include the opening cysteine and the closing phenylalanine or tryptophan. Each record gives: V gene, D gene, J gene, clone size, CDR3 protein, CDR3 DNA. D genes are given only for firm matches. Clone size is not always given. Where it is, it says once, few, many or a class for expanded clones.

>TRBV5-6|.|TRBJ2-7|once
CASSPWTSLDQYF
TGTGCCAGCAGCCCGTGGACCAGTCTGGACCAGTACTTC
>TRBV9|.|TRBJ2-7|once
CASSVDPEGSYEQYF
TGTGCCAGCAGCGTAGACCCTGAGGGATCCTACGAGCAGTACTTC
>TRBV6-5|.|TRBJ2-6|.
CASSYSIWGGANVLTF
TGTGCCAGCAGTTACTCAATCTGGGGGGGGGCCAACGTCCTGACTTTC
>TRBV28|TRBD1|TRBJ2-1|.
CASNPLGTGENEQFF
TGTGCCAGCAACCCCTTGGGGACAGGGGAAAATGAGCAGTTCTTC
>TRBV10-3|TRBD1|TRBJ1-4|once
CAISEPDRGEKLFF
TGTGCCATCAGTGAGCCTGACAGGGGTGAAAAACTGTTTTTT
>TRBV20-1|.|TRBJ1-2|.
CSARGRGYTF
TGCAGTGCTAGGGGGCGTGGCTACACCTTC
>TRBV21-1|.|TRBJ1-3|.
CASFGNSYSGNTIYF
TGTGCCAGCTTCGGTAACAGCTACTCTGGAAACACCATATATTTT
>TRBV6-1|.|TRBJ2-3|.
CASSERFGGRTDTQYF
TGTGCCAGCAGTGAAAGGTTCGGGGGTAGGACAGATACGCAGTATTTT
>TRBV19|.|TRBJ1-5|.
CASSMSRALGSNQPQHF
TGTGCCAGTAGTATGTCCAGGGCCTTAGGGAGCAATCAGCCCCAGCATTTT
>TRBV5-8|.|TRBJ1-2|.
CASSLVRGADGYTF
TGTGCCAGCAGCTTGGTCCGGGGGGCGGACGGCTACACCTTC
>TRBV3-1/TRBV3-2|TRBD2|TRBJ2-3|.
CASSRTFPSGGTPSTDTQYF
TGTGCCAGCAGCCGCACTTTTCCTAGCGGGGGGACCCCTAGCACAGATACGCAGTATTTT
>TRBV3-1/TRBV3-2|.|TRBJ2-3|medium-sized
CASSQAWSDSSTDTQYF
TGTGCCAGCAGCCAAGCTTGGAGCGACTCTAGCACAGATACGCAGTATTTT
>TRBV2|.|TRBJ2-5|.
CASSGQQETQYF
TGTGCCAGCAGTGGACAGCAAGAGACCCAGTACTTC
>TRBV4-2|.|TRBJ1-1|.
CASSQDSSRVNTEAFF
TGTGCCAGCAGCCAAGATAGTAGCAGGGTGAACACTGAAGCTTTCTTT